This T cell receptor (beta chain) was recovered during a study of T cell repertoires in cytomegalovirus infection. Study outcomes and limitations: There were carriers of CMV plus the relevant HLA, and cumulative public TCR beta family frequency identified them.

Each CDR3 protein gets one entry after TCRdb re-called the reads with MiXCR. This table holds more than 30,000 distinct CDR3 sequences, about 48% found once. In regard to this clonotype: Its antigen remains unknown.

CDR3 length: 15 amino acids. Germline trimming cut 6 bases from V and 0 bases from J; bases unmatched to any gene: 6. The sequence derives from a human donor in good health (CMV status not recorded). Some clones in this sample may be carry-over from other donors' samples. The sequenced sample was CD8+ T cells from cultured PBMCs, obtained from culture after CMV antigen stimulation. V usage is TRBV12-3 or TRBV12-4 and J usage is TRBJ1-1; 8 nucleotides align to TRBD1. The CDR3 bases are TGTGCCAGCAGCCTACGACAGGGGTTGAACACTGAAGCTTTCTTT. This codes for CASSLRQGLNTEAFF.